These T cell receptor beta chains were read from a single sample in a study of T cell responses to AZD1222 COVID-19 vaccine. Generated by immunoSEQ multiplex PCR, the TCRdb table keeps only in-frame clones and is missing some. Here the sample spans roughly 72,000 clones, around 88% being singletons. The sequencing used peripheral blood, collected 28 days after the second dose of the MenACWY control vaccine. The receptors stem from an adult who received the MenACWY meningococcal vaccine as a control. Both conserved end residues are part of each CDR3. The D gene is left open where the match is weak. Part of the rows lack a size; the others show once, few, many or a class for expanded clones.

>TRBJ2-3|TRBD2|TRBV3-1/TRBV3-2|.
CASSPEFLSGGRQSTQYF
TGTGCCAGCAGCCCAGAATTCCTTAGCGGGGGCCGACAGAGTACGCAGTATTTT
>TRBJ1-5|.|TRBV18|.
CASSPGLGNQPQHF
TGTGCCAGCTCACCGGGTTTGGGCAATCAGCCCCAGCATTTT
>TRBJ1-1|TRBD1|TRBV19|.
CASNPRDRGVTEAFF
TGTGCCAGTAACCCCCGGGACAGGGGTGTGACTGAAGCTTTCTTT
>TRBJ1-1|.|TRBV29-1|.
CSVVRVGNTEAFF
TGCAGCGTTGTGAGGGTAGGGAACACTGAAGCTTTCTTT
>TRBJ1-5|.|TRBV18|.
CASSPGSSNQPQHF
TGTGCCAGCTCCCCAGGCAGCTCCAATCAGCCCCAGCATTTT
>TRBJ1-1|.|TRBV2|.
CASSVGPVKNTEAFF
TGTGCCAGCAGTGTGGGTCCGGTAAAGAACACTGAAGCTTTCTTT
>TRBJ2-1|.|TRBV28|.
CASNRRGSYNEQFF
TGTGCCAGCAATCGGAGGGGATCCTACAATGAGCAGTTCTTC
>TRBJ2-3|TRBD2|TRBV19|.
CASSTGLAGDTQYF
TGTGCCAGTAGTACCGGACTAGCGGGGGATACGCAGTATTTT
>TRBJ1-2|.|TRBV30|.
CAWMWTDSYGYTF
TGTGCCTGGATGTGGACGGACTCTTATGGCTACACCTTC
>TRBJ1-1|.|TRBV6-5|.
CASSYTGGGEDTEAFF
TGTGCCAGCAGTTACACCGGAGGGGGAGAGGACACTGAAGCTTTCTTT
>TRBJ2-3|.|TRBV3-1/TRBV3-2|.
CASSQDWRTDTQYF
TGTGCCAGCAGCCAAGATTGGCGCACAGATACGCAGTATTTT
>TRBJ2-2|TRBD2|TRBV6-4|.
CASAPGGANTGELFF
TGTGCCAGCGCCCCGGGGGGAGCAAACACCGGGGAGCTGTTTTTT
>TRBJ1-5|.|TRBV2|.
CASRVNQPQHF
TGTGCCAGCAGGGTTAATCAGCCCCAGCATTTT
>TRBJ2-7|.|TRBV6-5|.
CASSPGSTYEQYF
TGTGCCAGCAGTCCCGGGAGCACCTACGAGCAGTACTTC
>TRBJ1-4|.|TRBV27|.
CASRSPGAGYEKLFF
TGTGCCAGCAGATCCCCGGGGGCGGGGTATGAAAAACTGTTTTTT
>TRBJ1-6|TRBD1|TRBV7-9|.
CASSLTGPVSYNSPLHF
TGTGCCAGCAGCTTGACAGGGCCCGTATCCTATAATTCACCCCTCCACTTT
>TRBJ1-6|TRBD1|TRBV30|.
CAWSRDREQPLHF
TGTGCCTGGAGTAGGGACAGGGAGCAGCCCCTCCACTTT
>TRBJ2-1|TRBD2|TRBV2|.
CASTEGAGSSYNEQFF
TGTGCCAGCACTGAGGGAGCGGGGAGCTCCTACAATGAGCAGTTCTTC
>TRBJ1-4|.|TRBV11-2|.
CASSQSGTENEKLFF
TGTGCCAGCAGCCAGTCCGGGACCGAAAATGAAAAACTGTTTTTT
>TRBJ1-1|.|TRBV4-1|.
CASSHSDTLNTEAFF
TGCGCCAGCAGCCACTCGGACACGTTGAACACTGAAGCTTTCTTT
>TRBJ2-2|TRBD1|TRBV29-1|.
CSVVAGQGVTGELFF
TGCAGCGTTGTCGCGGGACAGGGGGTTACCGGGGAGCTGTTTTTT
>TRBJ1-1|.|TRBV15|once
CATSRDLGARAEAFF
TGTGCCACCAGCAGAGATCTCGGCGCAAGGGCTGAAGCTTTCTTT
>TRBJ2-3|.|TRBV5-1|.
CASSSQTGSDTQYF
TGCGCCAGCAGCTCCCAGACAGGCTCTGATACGCAGTATTTT
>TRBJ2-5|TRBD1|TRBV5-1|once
CASSLRQGSQETQYF
TGCGCCAGCAGCTTGAGACAGGGTTCCCAAGAGACCCAGTACTTC
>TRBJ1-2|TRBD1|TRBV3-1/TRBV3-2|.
CASTEGGRPGYTF
TGTGCCAGCACCGAAGGGGGCCGCCCTGGCTACACCTTC
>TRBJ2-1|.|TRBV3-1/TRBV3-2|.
CASSQEWRAPNEQFF
TGTGCCAGCAGCCAAGAGTGGAGGGCCCCCAATGAGCAGTTCTTC
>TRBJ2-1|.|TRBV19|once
CASSIASGTYNEQFF
TGTGCCAGTAGTATTGCCAGCGGAACCTACAATGAGCAGTTCTTC
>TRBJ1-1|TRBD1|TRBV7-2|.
CASSVGGQAVEAFF
TGTGCCAGCAGCGTGGGAGGACAGGCTGTCGAGGCTTTCTTT
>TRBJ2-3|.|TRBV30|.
CAWSGGVPTDTQYF
TGTGCCTGGAGTGGGGGGGTGCCCACAGATACGCAGTATTTT
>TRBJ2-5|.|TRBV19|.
CASSLHSQDETQYF
TGTGCCAGTAGTCTCCACTCCCAGGACGAGACCCAGTACTTC
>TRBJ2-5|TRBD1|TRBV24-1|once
CATSDSDRGGQTQYF
TGTGCCACCAGTGATTCGGACAGGGGAGGGCAGACCCAGTACTTC
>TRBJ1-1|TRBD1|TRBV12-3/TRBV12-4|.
CASSTRTGGAFF
TGTGCCAGCAGTACGCGGACAGGAGGAGCTTTCTTT
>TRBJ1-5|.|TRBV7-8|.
CASSKFEMQSNQPQHF
TGTGCCAGCAGCAAATTCGAGATGCAAAGCAATCAGCCCCAGCATTTT
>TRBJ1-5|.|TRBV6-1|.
CASSETGRNQPQHF
TGTGCCAGCAGTGAAACAGGCCGCAATCAGCCCCAGCATTTT
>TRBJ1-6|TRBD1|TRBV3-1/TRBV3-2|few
CASSQGRQGNSPLHF
TGTGCCAGCAGCCAAGGGAGACAGGGAAATTCACCCCTCCACTTT
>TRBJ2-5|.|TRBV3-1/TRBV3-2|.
CASSQEPIETQYF
TGTGCCAGCAGCCAAGAACCCATAGAGACCCAGTACTTC
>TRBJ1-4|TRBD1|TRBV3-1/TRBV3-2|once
CASSQGGTGLTEKLFF
TGTGCCAGCAGCCAAGGGGGGACAGGCTTAACTGAAAAACTGTTTTTT
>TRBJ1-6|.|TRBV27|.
CASTSNPRNSPLHF
TGTGCCAGCACCTCAAACCCTCGAAATTCACCCCTCCACTTT
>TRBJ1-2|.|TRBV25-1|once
CASRQGLYGYTF
TGTGCCAGCAGACAGGGCCTATATGGCTACACCTTC
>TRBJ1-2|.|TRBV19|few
CASSIPGDTNYGYTF
TGTGCCAGTAGTATCCCAGGGGACACTAACTATGGCTACACCTTC
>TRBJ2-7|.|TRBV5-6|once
CASSLVVSPYEQYF
TGTGCCAGCAGCTTGGTTGTCAGCCCCTACGAGCAGTACTTC
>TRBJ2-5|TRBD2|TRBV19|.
CASSIVPSGGSSGTQYF
TGTGCCAGTAGTATAGTGCCCAGCGGGGGTTCCTCGGGGACCCAGTACTTC
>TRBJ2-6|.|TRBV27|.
CASSLAGANVLTF
TGTGCCAGCAGCCTAGCGGGGGCCAACGTCCTGACTTTC
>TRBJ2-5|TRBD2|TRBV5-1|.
CASGLAGDQETQYF
TGCGCCAGCGGACTAGCGGGGGATCAAGAGACCCAGTACTTC